The clone carrying this TCR beta chain was recorded only once. The length of the CDR3 is 13 residues. The germline V and J ends were trimmed by 4 bases and 11 bases, with 14 bases remaining between them. This specimen belongs to a study of blood T cell repertoires in COVID-19. Study context: Acute and convalescent COVID-19 samples came from the United States, Italy and Spain. The analysed material was cDNA or gDNA that came from T cells, B-cell-depleted T cells, or PBMCs.

Original processing methods: Nucleated cell counts were estimated from reference gene primer amplification. Assay used: immunoSEQ multiplex PCR; TCRdb lists only in-frame clones, some missing. The V and J calls and clone size are taken from that table; D and trimming were inferred from the DNA. The repertoire holds roughly 300,000 clones, with over 75% as singletons. Which cohort a participant joined came from the clinical history participants gave. V is TRBV12-3 or TRBV12-4 and J is TRBJ1-4; D remains ambiguous. The material sequenced was PBMCs or T cells enriched from blood (not recorded which). The TCR originated in a woman aged 18-35 years who had recovered from COVID-19. CDR3 nucleotide sequence: TGTGCCAGCAGTTCCCCGCAGAGGAGGAAACTGTTTTTT. This encodes CASSSPQRRKLFF.